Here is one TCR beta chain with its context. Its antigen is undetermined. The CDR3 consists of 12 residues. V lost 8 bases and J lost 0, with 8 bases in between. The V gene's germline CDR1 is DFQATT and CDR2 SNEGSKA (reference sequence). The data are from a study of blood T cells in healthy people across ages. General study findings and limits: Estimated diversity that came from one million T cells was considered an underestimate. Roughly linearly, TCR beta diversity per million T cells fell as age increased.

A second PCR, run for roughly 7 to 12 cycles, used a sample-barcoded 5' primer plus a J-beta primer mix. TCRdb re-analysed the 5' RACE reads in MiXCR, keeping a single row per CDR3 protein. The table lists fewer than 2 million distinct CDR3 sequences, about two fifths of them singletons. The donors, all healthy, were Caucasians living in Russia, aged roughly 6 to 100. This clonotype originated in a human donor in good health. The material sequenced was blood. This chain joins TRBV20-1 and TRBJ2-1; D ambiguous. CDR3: CSIGSSYNEQFF. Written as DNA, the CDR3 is TGCAGTATCGGGTCCTCCTACAATGAGCAGTTCTTC.